The entry below gives a single T cell receptor beta chain sequence along with its context. This record belongs to a study of monozygotic twins with inflammatory bowel disease. Germline V CDR1 and CDR2: SGHRS, YFSETQ. The CDR3 contains 16 residues. TCRalpha and TCRbeta cDNA was put through two nested PCRs of 16 and 9 cycles. Using the 5' RACE reads, TCRdb records one entry per CDR3 protein without DNA. This table lists under 200,000 distinct CDR3 sequences. The source is a human donor with ulcerative colitis or Crohn's disease, or a healthy co-twin of an affected twin (not recorded which). This chain links TRBV5-1 with TRBJ2-5; TCRdb picks TRBD1, but there is no DNA to check that call. Source material: blood. The chain's CDR3 is CASSRGTRGDQETQYF.